A single TCR beta chain is shown here with its context. The data were taken from a study of cytomegalovirus exposure and HLA in healthy donors. V was cut by 1 base and J by 4 bases, with 10 bases left in between. This CDR3 spans 14 amino acids. In germline, CDR1 is SGHTA, CDR2 FQGNSA. Use of 60 Vbeta and 13 Jbeta primers characterized the PCR. Data came from immunoSEQ multiplex PCR; TCRdb stores just in-frame clones and leaves some out. The data hold roughly 80,000 clones, with roughly 76% observed a single time. The genes are TRBV7-2 and TRBJ1-1; D call uncertain. Sample: PBMCs. This clonotype originated in a young woman in good health and CMV-seronegative. CDR3 sequence (DNA): TGTGCCAGCAGCTTAGACCGTAGGAGCACTGAAGCTTTCTTT. Translating gives CASSLDRRSTEAFF.